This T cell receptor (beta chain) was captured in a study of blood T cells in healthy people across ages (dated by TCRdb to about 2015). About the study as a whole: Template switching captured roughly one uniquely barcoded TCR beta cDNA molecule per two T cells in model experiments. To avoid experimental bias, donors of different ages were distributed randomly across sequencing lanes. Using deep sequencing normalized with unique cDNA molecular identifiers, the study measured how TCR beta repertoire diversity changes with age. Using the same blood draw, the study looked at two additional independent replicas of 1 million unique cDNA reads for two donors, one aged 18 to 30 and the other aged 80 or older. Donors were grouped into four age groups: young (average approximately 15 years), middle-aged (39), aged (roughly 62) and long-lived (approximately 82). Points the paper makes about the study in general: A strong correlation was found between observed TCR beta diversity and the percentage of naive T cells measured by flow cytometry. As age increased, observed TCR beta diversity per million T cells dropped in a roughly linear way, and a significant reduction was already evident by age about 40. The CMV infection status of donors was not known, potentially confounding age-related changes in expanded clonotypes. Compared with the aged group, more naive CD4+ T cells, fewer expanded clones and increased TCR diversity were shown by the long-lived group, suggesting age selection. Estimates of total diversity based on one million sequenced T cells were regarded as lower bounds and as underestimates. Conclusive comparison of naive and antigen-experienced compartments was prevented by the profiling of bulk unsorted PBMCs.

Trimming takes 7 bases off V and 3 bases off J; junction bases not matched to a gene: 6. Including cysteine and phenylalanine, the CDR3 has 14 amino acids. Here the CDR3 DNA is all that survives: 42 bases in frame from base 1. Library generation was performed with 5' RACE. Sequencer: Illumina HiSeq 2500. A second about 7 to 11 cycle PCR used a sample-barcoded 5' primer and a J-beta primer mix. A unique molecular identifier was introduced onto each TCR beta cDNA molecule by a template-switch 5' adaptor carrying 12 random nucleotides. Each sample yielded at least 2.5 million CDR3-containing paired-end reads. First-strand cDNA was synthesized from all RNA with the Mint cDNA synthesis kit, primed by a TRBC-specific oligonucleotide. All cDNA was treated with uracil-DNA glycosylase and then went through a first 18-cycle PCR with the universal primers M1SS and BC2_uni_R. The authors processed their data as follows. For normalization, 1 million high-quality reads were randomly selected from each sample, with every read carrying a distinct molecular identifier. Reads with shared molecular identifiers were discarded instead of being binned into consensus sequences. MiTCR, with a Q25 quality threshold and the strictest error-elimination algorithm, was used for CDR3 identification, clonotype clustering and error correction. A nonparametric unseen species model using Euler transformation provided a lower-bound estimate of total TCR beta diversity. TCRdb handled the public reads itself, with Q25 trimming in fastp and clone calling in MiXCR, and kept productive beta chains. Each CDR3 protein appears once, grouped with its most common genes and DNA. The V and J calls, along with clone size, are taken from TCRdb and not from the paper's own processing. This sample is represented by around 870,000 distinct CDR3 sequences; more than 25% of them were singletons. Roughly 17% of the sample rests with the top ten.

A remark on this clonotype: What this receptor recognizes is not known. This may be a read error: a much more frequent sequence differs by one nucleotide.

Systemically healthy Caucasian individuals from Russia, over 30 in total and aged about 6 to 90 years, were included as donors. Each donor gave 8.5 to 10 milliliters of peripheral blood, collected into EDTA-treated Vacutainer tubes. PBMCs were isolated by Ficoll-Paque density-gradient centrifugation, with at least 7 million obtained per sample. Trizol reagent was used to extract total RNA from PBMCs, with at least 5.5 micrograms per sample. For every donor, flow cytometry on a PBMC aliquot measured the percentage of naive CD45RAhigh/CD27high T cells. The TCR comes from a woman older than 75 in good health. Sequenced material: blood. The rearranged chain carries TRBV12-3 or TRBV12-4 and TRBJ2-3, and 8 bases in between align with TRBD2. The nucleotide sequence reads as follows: TGTGCCAGCAATTCCCGACTAGCGACAGATACGCAGTATTTT. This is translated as CASNSRLATDTQYF.